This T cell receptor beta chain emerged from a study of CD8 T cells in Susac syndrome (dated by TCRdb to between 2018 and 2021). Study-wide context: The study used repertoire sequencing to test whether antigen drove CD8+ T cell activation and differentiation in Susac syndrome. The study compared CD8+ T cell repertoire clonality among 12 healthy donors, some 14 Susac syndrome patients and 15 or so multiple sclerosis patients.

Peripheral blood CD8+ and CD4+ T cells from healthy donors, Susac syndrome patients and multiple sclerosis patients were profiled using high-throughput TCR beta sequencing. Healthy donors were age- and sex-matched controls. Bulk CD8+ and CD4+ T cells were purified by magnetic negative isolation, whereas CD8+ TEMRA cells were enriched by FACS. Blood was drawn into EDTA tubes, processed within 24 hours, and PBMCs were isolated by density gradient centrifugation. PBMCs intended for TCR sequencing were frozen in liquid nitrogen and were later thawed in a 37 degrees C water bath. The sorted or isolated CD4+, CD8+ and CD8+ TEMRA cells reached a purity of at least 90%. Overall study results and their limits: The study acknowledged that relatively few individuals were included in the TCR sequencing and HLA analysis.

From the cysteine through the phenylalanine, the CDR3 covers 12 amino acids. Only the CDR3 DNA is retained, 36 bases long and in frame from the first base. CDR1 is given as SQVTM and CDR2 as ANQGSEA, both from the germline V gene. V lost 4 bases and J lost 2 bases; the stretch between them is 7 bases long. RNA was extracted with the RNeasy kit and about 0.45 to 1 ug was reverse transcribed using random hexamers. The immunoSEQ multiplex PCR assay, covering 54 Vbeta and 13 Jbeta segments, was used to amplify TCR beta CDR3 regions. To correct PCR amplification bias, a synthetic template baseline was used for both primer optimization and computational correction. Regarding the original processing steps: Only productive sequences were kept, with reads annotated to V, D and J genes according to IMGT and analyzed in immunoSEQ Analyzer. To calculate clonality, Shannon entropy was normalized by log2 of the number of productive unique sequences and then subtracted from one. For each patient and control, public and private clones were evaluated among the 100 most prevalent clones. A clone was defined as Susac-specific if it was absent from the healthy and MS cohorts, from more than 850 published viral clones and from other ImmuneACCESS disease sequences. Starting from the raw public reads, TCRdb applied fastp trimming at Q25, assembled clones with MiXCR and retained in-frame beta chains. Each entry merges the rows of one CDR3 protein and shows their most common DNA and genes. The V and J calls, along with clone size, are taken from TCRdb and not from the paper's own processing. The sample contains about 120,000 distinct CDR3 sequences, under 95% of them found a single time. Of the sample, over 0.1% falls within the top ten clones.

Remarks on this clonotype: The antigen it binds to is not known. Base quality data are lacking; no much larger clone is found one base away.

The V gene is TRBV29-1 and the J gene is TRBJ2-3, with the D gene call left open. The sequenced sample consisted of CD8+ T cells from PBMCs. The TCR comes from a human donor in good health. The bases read TGCAGCGTTGGCGAGTCCACAGATACGCAGTATTTT. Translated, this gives CSVGESTDTQYF.